The T cell receptor beta chain described here comes from a study of control samples from healthy donors and cancer patients. Repertoires were generated with immunoSEQ multiplex PCR, while TCRdb's copy carries only in-frame clones and drops some. Among some 150,000 clones listed, roughly 94% were seen once. The sample consisted of PBMCs. This clonotype was sampled from a man aged 60 to 75 with colorectal cancer.

CDR3 sequence (DNA): TGCGCCAGCAGCCAAGAAGGGAAGAGGACCGGGGAGCTGTTTTTT. This sequence encodes CASSQEGKRTGELFF. This chain joins TRBV4-1 and TRBJ2-2; D uncertain. Trimming cost V 0 bases and J 5 bases, with 10 bases left between them. The CDR3 covers 15 residues. CDR1 and CDR2 from the germline V gene are MGHRA and YSYEKL.